The clone carrying this T cell receptor beta chain has only a few counts. The V gene's germline CDR1 is LNHNV and CDR2 YYDKDF (reference sequence). The CDR3 has 16 residues. V lost 3 bases, J lost 0 bases, and 2 bases stayed unmatched. The data were taken from a study of naive and memory T cell subsets. An equimolar mix of two oligonucleotides served as the beta constant-region primer for TRBC1 and TRBC2. Ligated cDNA was amplified by four rounds of PCR with nested alpha and beta constant-region primers and SP2. TCRdb re-analysed the UMI-ligation and nested PCR reads in MiXCR, keeping a single row per CDR3 protein. The sample lists approximately 89,000 distinct CDR3 sequences, 7% to 8% seen once, with roughly 1.6% in the top ten.

The genes are TRBV15 and TRBJ2-2; TRBD2 agrees at 9 bases. This TCR derives from a human donor in good health. Specimen: central memory CD4+ T cells from blood. The DNA for the CDR3 is TGTGCCACCAGCAGTGGCGGGGGGGCGAACACCGGGGAGCTGTTTTTT. Translating it yields CATSSGGGANTGELFF.